These 29 T cell receptor beta chains were sequenced from one sample in a study of T cells in women clearing cervical HPV infection. Assay used: immunoSEQ multiplex PCR; TCRdb lists only in-frame clones, some missing. The table counts 20,000 to 25,000 clones; about 8.8% lies in the top ten. Sequencing input: blood buffy coat. These receptors were taken from a woman between 18 and 69 years old with a cervical HPV16 infection that either progressed to CIN3+ or cleared (not recorded which).

About this clone itself: At one boundary the junction diverges from the germline segment, which might be a read error. The read terminates 3 residues ahead of where the CDR3 ends, so the germline J gene completes it. The J gene is TRBJ2-4, the V gene TRBV4-2, with D possibly matching TRBD2 (6 bases). The CDR3 has 18 amino acids. Germline loops: CDR1 LGHNA, CDR2 YNFKEQ. The CDR3 reads CASSQDLSRGRAKNIQYF. The sequenced CDR3 bases are TGCGCCAGCAGCCAAGACCTTTCGCGGGGAAGAGCCAAAAACATT.

As concerns this clone: The read halts 3 residues ahead of the CDR3 end, with the missing end drawn from the germline J gene. The chain recombines TRBV16 with TRBJ2-3, with 9 bases aligning to TRBD2. Germline V gene sequence: CDR1 KGHSY, CDR2 FQNENV. CDR3 size: 14 residues. V was pared by 7 bases and J by 3 bases, with 5 bases of the junction left unmatched. CDR3 bases read: TGTGCCAGCAAATTAGCGGGAGCAACAGATACG. Translation gives CASKLAGATDT. The CDR3 reads in full as CASKLAGATDTQYF.

For this clone: The read comes to an end 3 residues before the CDR3 does, leaving the germline J gene to fill in the end. The V call is TRBV29-1, the J call TRBJ2-1; a possible D gene is TRBD1 (6 bases). CDR1 is SQVTM and CDR2 is ANQGSEA in the germline V gene. The CDR3 spans 14 residues. The V and J ends lost 7 bases and 0 bases respectively, with 13 bases between them. The CDR3 here is CSARDTHSYNEQFF. Incomplete CDR3 DNA: TGCAGCGCAAGGGACACCCACTCCTACAATGAG.

On this clone: The read ends 3 residues shy of where the CDR3 ends; the end is completed using the germline J gene. The gene calls are TRBV9 and TRBJ2-1; 7 nucleotides agree with TRBD2. The CDR3 is made up of 15 amino acids. V was pared by 3 bases and J by 6 bases, with 9 bases of the junction left unmatched. Germline lookup yields CDR1 SGDLS and CDR2 YYNGEE. The DNA read from the CDR3 is TGTGCCAGCAGCGCCTCCGGCGCGGGAGTCAATGAG. Translation: CASSASGAGVNE. The full CDR3 protein is CASSASGAGVNEQFF.

Of note for this clone: The read halts 3 residues ahead of the CDR3 end, with the missing end drawn from the germline J gene. The gene calls are TRBV7-3 and TRBJ2-5, with 7 bases that match TRBD1. The CDR3 covers 15 residues. The ends lost 0 bases at V and 1 base at J; junction bases unmatched: 2. In germline, CDR1 is SGHTA, CDR2 FQGTGA. Incomplete CDR3 DNA: TGTGCCAGCAGCTTAACCCGGGACAGCCAAGAGACC. Translated, it gives CASSLTRDSQET. In full, the CDR3 is CASSLTRDSQETQYF.

About this clone itself: The CDR3 end falls 3 residues outside the read, so it is completed with the germline J gene. The chain is built from TRBV30 and TRBJ1-1, with unresolved D. V was shortened by 0 bases and J by 6 bases, with 20 bases between the two germline ends. Per the germline V gene, CDR1 is GTSNPN and CDR2 is SVGIG (reference sequence). The CDR3 sequence is 16 residues long. CDR3: CAWSVKYTSAGAEAFF. The part of the CDR3 DNA that was read is TGTGCCTGGAGTGTAAAGTATACCAGCGCGGGCGCTGAA.

With regard to this clone: Read coverage stops 3 residues before the CDR3 terminus; the germline J gene supplies the remainder. This chain uses TRBV13 with TRBJ2-3; 10 bases fit TRBD2. The germline V gene has CDR1 PRHDT and CDR2 FYEKMQ (reference sequence). CDR3 length: 15 residues. The trim removed 5 bases at V and 7 bases at J, leaving 9 bases unmatched. Incomplete CDR3 DNA: TGTGCCAGCAGCACTGGACTAGCGGTCACGCATACG. Its translation is CASSTGLAVTHT. From start to end, the CDR3 is CASSTGLAVTHTQYF.

Note on this clone: The read ends 3 residues before the CDR3 terminus; that terminus is restored from the germline J gene. This chain joins TRBV30 and TRBJ1-2; 9 nucleotides agree with TRBD1. J gave up 4 bases and V 3 bases, and 9 bases lay outside the gene matches. In germline, CDR1 is GTSNPN, CDR2 SVGIG (reference sequence). CDR3 length equals 15 residues. The CDR3: CAWSTLGQGIYGYTF. The CDR3 bases that were read are TGTGCCTGGAGCACGTTAGGACAGGGGATCTATGGC.

As for this clone: The CDR3 extends 3 residues past the end of the read, so its final part is completed from the germline J gene. The chain couples TRBV7-8 to TRBJ2-7; 8 bases match TRBD1. Germline V gene lookup returns CDR1 SGHVS and CDR2 FQNEAQ. The CDR3 covers 13 residues. The V gene end was trimmed by 5 bases and the J gene end by 4 bases; junction bases not matched to a gene: 4. The CDR3 DNA, read in part, is TGTGCCAGCAGCCAGCGACAGGGGTACGAG. This translates into CASSQRQGYE. The full CDR3 reads CASSQRQGYEQYF.

A remark on this clone: The read terminates 3 residues before the CDR3 end, so the remaining end is supplied by the germline J gene. This chain uses TRBV6-2 or TRBV6-3 with TRBJ2-7; possibly TRBD1 for D (6 bases). The V gene lost 2 bases and the J gene lost 0 bases, with 8 bases spanning the gap. CDR3 length: 14 residues. Germline V CDR1 and CDR2: MNHEY, SVGEGT. This CDR3 is CASSYGQSSYEQYF. The sequenced CDR3 bases are TGTGCCAGCAGTTACGGACAGAGCTCCTACGAG.

Turning to this clone: The CDR3 is cut off 3 residues early in the read; its end comes from the germline J gene. The rearrangement uses TRBV19 and TRBJ2-1; TRBD1 matches at 9 bases. The germline V gene encodes CDR1 LNHDA and CDR2 SQIVND (reference sequence). V trimming: 8 bases; J trimming: 7 bases; junction bases outside the gene matches: 6. The CDR3 length is 13 residues. The CDR3 DNA, read in part, is TGTGCCAGTTCCCGGACAGGGGAAAATGAG. Protein sequence: CASSRTGENE. The complete CDR3 reads CASSRTGENEQFF. Based on the CDR3 plus reference TRBV19 and TRBJ2-1, the full variable domain is DGGITQSPKYLFRKEGQNVTLSCEQNLNHDAMYWYRQDPGQGLRLIYYSQIVNDFQKGDIAEGYSVSREKKESFPLTVTSAQKNPTAFYLCASSRTGENEQFFGPGTRLTVL.

Worth noting for this clone: The read comes to an end 3 residues before the CDR3 does, leaving the germline J gene to fill in the end. The chain couples TRBV11-2 to TRBJ1-1; a possible D gene is TRBD1 (6 bases). The V end was cut by 0 bases, the J end by 5 bases, with 10 bases between. Germline V gives CDR1 SGHAT, CDR2 FQNNGV. The CDR3 is made up of 14 amino acids. The covered CDR3 bases are TGTGCCAGCAGCTTAGATCGTACAGGGACTGAA. It is translated as CASSLDRTGTE. The whole CDR3 protein is CASSLDRTGTEAFF.

CDR3 sequence: CASSEARGSSRSPLHF. Incomplete CDR3 DNA: TGTGCCAGCAGTGAAGCGCGCGGTTCCAGTCGATCACCC. The chain is built from TRBV6-1 and TRBJ1-6; D call uncertain. The read terminates 3 residues ahead of where the CDR3 ends, so the germline J gene completes it. The V gene lost 0 bases and the J gene lost 10 bases, with 16 bases spanning the gap. CDR1 is MNHNS, CDR2 SASEGT, per germline. The CDR3 totals 16 residues.

Of note for this clone: The read ends 3 residues shy of where the CDR3 ends; the end is completed using the germline J gene. The chain employs TRBV2 and TRBJ2-1; TRBD2 matches at 15 bases. Germline-derived CDR1 and CDR2 are SNHLY and FYNNEI. V lost 6 bases and J lost 9; bases outside the gene matches: 6. The CDR3 is 15 residues long. This chain's CDR3 is CASRGGLAGGGEQFF. The part of the CDR3 DNA that was read is TGTGCCAGCAGGGGCGGACTAGCGGGGGGGGGTGAG.

As for this clone: The read gets to within 3 residues of the CDR3 end, and the germline J gene fills in the rest. The gene calls are TRBV12-3 or TRBV12-4 and TRBJ1-1; TRBD1 aligns across 8 bases. V dropped 2 bases and J dropped 5; count of bases not matched to a gene: 4. The CDR3 has 14 residues. CDR3 sequence: CASSLQGAPTEAFF. The sequenced part of the CDR3 DNA is TGTGCCAGCAGTTTACAGGGGGCGCCGACTGAA.

A note on this clone: Read coverage stops 3 residues before the CDR3 terminus; the germline J gene supplies the remainder. This chain links TRBV19 with TRBJ1-4; weak D call: TRBD1 (6 bases). Between the trimmed V and J ends, which lost 5 bases and 5 bases, there was a span of 12 bases. Germline V gives CDR1 LNHDA, CDR2 SQIVND (reference sequence). The CDR3 sequence is 14 residues long. CDR3 region: CASSSYDRNEKLFF. The sequenced part of the CDR3 DNA is TGTGCCAGTAGTTCCTACGACAGGAATGAAAAA.

Turning to this clone: The sequenced fragment ends 3 residues before the CDR3 boundary, so the rest is inferred from the germline J gene. The chain recombines TRBV2 with TRBJ2-5; D possibly corresponds to TRBD2 (6 bases). This CDR3 region has 15 residues. Germline V lookup: CDR1 SNHLY, CDR2 FYNNEI. Trimming pared 3 bases from V and 5 bases from J, leaving 16 bases between. The CDR3 is CASSDTPRLGETQYF. The DNA read from the CDR3 is TGTGCCAGCAGTGATACCCCGCGACTAGGGGAGACC.

Worth noting for this clone: The sequence runs out 3 residues before the end of the CDR3; the remainder is reconstructed from the germline J gene. The rearrangement links TRBV12-3 or TRBV12-4 to TRBJ1-1; possibly TRBD1 for D (5 bases). V was cut by 5 bases and J by 3 bases, with 13 bases left in between. The CDR3 consists of 14 residues. The CDR3 here is CASSLQDLDTEAFF. The part of the CDR3 DNA that was read is TGTGCCAGCAGTCTACAGGATTTGGACACTGAA.

To note about this clone: Read data end 3 residues before the CDR3 end; the end is taken from the germline J gene. The V and J genes are TRBV5-1 and TRBJ2-1, with a tentative D call TRBD1 (6 bases). The CDR3 is made up of 17 amino acids. Germline V lookup: CDR1 SGHRS, CDR2 YFSETQ. V gave up 4 bases and J gave up 8 bases, with 25 bases separating them. CDR3 region: CASSKSAGQSNADEQFF. The covered CDR3 bases are TGCGCCAGCAGCAAATCAGCTGGACAGTCTAACGCCGATGAG.

With regard to this clone: Sequencing ends 3 residues short of the CDR3 end; the germline J gene provides the rest. The J gene is TRBJ1-1, the V gene TRBV30, with D unresolved. The germline V and J ends were trimmed by 1 base and 1 base, with 10 bases remaining between them. The CDR3 extends over 14 amino acids. CDR1 and CDR2 from the germline V gene are GTSNPN and SVGIG (reference sequence). The covered CDR3 bases are TGTGCCTGGAGTGCAAGGGCCGGGAACACTGAA. Protein sequence: CAWSARAGNTE. The CDR3 in its entirety is CAWSARAGNTEAFF.

Regarding this clone: The observed sequence ends 3 residues before the CDR3 terminus, with the missing tail filled in from the germline J gene. The chain links TRBV6-1 to TRBJ1-3; D is ambiguous. This CDR3 spans 14 amino acids. V gave up 2 bases and J gave up 7 bases, with 12 bases separating them. The germline V gene has CDR1 MNHNS and CDR2 SASEGT. CDR3 region: CASSELPRRNTIYF. The covered CDR3 bases are TGTGCCAGCAGTGAACTCCCTAGGCGGAACACC.

Points on this clone: Read coverage stops 3 residues before the CDR3 terminus; the germline J gene supplies the remainder. V usage is TRBV19 and J usage is TRBJ2-4, with a possible D match to TRBD2 (6 bases). Germline V CDR1 and CDR2: LNHDA, SQIVND (reference sequence). With 3 bases removed from V and 1 base from J, the gap between germline ends came to 13 bases. The CDR3 runs to 16 residues. CDR3 bases read: TGTGCCAGTAGTATTAGACTAGTCCGTGCCAAAAACATT. Translating gives CASSIRLVRAKNI. The entire CDR3 protein reads CASSIRLVRAKNIQYF.

Worth noting for this clone: The read ends 3 residues shy of where the CDR3 ends; the end is completed using the germline J gene. V gene TRBV5-1 combines with J gene TRBJ1-2, with D perhaps TRBD1 (6 bases). Germline CDR1 is SGHRS and CDR2 is YFSETQ. This CDR3 region has 14 residues. Deletions cut 1 base from V and 4 bases from J, with 11 bases between. The covered CDR3 bases are TGCGCCAGCAGCTTGTCGGACAGCTCCTATGGC. Residues: CASSLSDSSYG. In full, the CDR3 is CASSLSDSSYGYTF.

Considering frequency, this clone is medium-sized. The missing CDR3 end, 3 residues past where the read stops, is filled in from the germline J gene. This chain joins TRBV30 and TRBJ2-3; 7 bases agree with TRBD1. The CDR3 has 16 residues. V lost 5 bases to trimming and J lost 4 bases; unmatched junction nucleotides: 15. Germline CDR1 is GTSNPN and CDR2 is SVGIG (reference sequence). CDR3 DNA, as far as it was read: TGTGCCTGGCTTCATTTTGAGACAGGGATCTCAGATACG. It is translated as CAWLHFETGISDT. The entire CDR3 protein is CAWLHFETGISDTQYF.

A word on this clone: The read falls 3 residues short of the CDR3 end, and the missing part is taken from the germline J gene. The genes are TRBV24-1 and TRBJ2-7; 7 nucleotides agree with TRBD1. Per the germline V gene, CDR1 is KGHDR and CDR2 is SFDVKD. The trim removed 4 bases at V and 5 bases at J, leaving 10 bases unmatched. The CDR3 contains 15 residues. The CDR3 DNA, read in part, is TGTGCCACCAGTGACCATTCGCAGGGGGTTAACGAG. Amino acids: CATSDHSQGVNE. The whole CDR3 reads CATSDHSQGVNEQYF.

In the case of this clone: The CDR3 is cut off 3 residues early in the read; its end comes from the germline J gene. The V gene is TRBV12-3 or TRBV12-4, the J gene TRBJ2-1; 15 bases are shared with TRBD2. Trimming at V came to 6 bases and at J to 9 bases, leaving 6 bases not matched to a gene. The CDR3 contains 15 residues. CDR3 bases read: TGTGCCAGCAGGGCGGGACTAGCGGGAGGAGGTGAG. This codes for CASRAGLAGGGE. The entire CDR3 protein reads CASRAGLAGGGEQFF.

Details on this clone: The CDR3 goes on 3 residues after the read ends, and that part is filled in from the germline J gene. The chain recombines TRBV20-1 with TRBJ2-1; 8 bases match TRBD1. This CDR3 has 13 residues. Germline CDR1 and CDR2: DFQATT and SNEGSKA (reference sequence). The trim removed 6 bases at V and 9 bases at J, leaving 10 bases unmatched. The CDR3 here is CSAGQGGVGEQFF. CDR3 DNA, as far as it was read: TGCAGTGCCGGACAGGGTGGAGTAGGTGAG.

Worth noting for this clone: The read ends 3 residues shy of where the CDR3 ends; the end is completed using the germline J gene. V usage is TRBV6-2 or TRBV6-3 and J usage is TRBJ1-1, with TRBD1 matching over 9 bases. This CDR3 spans 15 amino acids. CDR1 and CDR2 (germline): MNHEY, SVGEGT. The V segment lost 6 bases and the J segment 1 base; nucleotides outside the gene matches: 6. Partial CDR3 DNA: TGTGCCAGCAGACACTTGGGACAGGGGAACACTGAA. Translation: CASRHLGQGNTE. The full CDR3 sequence reads CASRHLGQGNTEAFF.

A word on this clone: The read terminates 3 residues before the CDR3 end, so the remaining end is supplied by the germline J gene. V gene TRBV20-1 combines with J gene TRBJ2-3; TRBD1 agrees at 10 bases. CDR1 is DFQATT and CDR2 is SNEGSKA in the germline V gene (reference sequence). The ends lost 4 bases at V and 2 bases at J; junction bases unmatched: 9. The CDR3 loop spans 16 amino acids. CDR3 DNA (partial): TGCAGTGCTATCGTTTGGGACAGGGGTTACACAGATACG. Its protein product is CSAIVWDRGYTDT. The whole CDR3 protein reads CSAIVWDRGYTDTQYF.